A single TCR beta chain is shown here with its context. No antigen is known for it. The data belong to a study of CD8+ T cells in alopecia areata. Study overall: Patients received oral tofacitinib, 5 to 10 mg twice daily, for moderate-to-severe alopecia areata.

Study-wide results and limits: Numerous clones, expanded in lesions, remained in scalp and blood during tofacitinib. The study found higher clonality in lesional than normal scalp, especially in alopecia totalis/universalis.

CDR3 length: 14 residues. Losses at the gene ends were 7 bases for V and 6 bases for J; bases not matched to a gene: 12. Germline CDR1 reads SQVTM; CDR2 reads ANQGSEA. The authors extracted RNA and reverse transcribed it into cDNA as the sequencing template. The table came from immunoSEQ multiplex PCR; TCRdb's copy has only in-frame clones and leaves some out. The sample lists tens of thousands of clones, roughly 30% occurring once. The treatment here: oral pan-JAK inhibitor, 5-10 mg twice daily. Sorting from PBMCs produced CD4+ and CD8+ T cells. This sequence was found in a human donor with alopecia areata. V and J are TRBV29-1 and TRBJ2-1; 7 positions agree with TRBD1. The source material was CD8+ T cells sorted from blood, sampled at week 4, from a patient treated with tofacitinib. CDR3: CSGETGFAVNEQFF. CDR3 nucleotide sequence: TGCAGCGGGGAGACAGGGTTTGCGGTCAATGAGCAGTTCTTC.